This paragraph reports one T cell receptor (beta chain). As yet, its antigen is unknown. These data come from a study of T-cell memory formation after mild COVID-19. Notes on the study in general: CD4+ bias marked clones expanding day 15 to 37, unlike balanced contracting clones.

Using its own MiXCR run on the 5' RACE reads, TCRdb lists one record per CDR3 protein. The sample lists roughly 300,000 distinct CDR3 sequences, over 7% seen once, with less than 25% in the top ten. The CDR3 is 14 residues long. The source material was PBMCs or a T cell subset sorted from them (not recorded which). The source is a man aged 18 to 29 who had mild COVID-19 (a few samples of this study predate the infection). Cell type and time point are not known. The chain carries TRBV12-2 and TRBJ2-5. TRBV12-2 is noted as a pseudogene. Written as DNA, the CDR3 is TGTGCAAGTCGCTTAGGGTCCTCCCAAGAGACCCAGTACTTC. This translates into CASRLGSSQETQYF.